This TCR beta chain was recorded in a study of T cell responses to AZD1222 COVID-19 vaccine. Study outcomes and limitations: Nearly half of spike-specific TCRs reportedly target variant regions that are unmutated in the B.1.351 and B.1.1.7 variants. Once two AZD1222 doses were given, Spike-specific TCR breadth and depth went up. Scientists sampled the repertoires only once the peak T cell response had passed.

Sequencing was performed with immunoSEQ multiplex PCR; in TCRdb, only in-frame clones are kept and a portion is missing. The data contain roughly 87,000 clones, 88% of them singletons. With regard to this clone: Its antigen is not known.

Pooled samples include second doses given at about 4 or 12 weeks. The sequence derives from an adult who received the AZD1222 COVID-19 vaccine. The starting material was peripheral blood, obtained 28 days after the second AZD1222 dose.

The chain's CDR3 is CASSLATGGMYEQYF. In nucleotides, the CDR3 is TGTGCCAGCAGCTTAGCGACAGGGGGGATGTACGAGCAGTACTTC. The chain couples TRBV7-2 to TRBJ2-7; 9 positions match TRBD1. The V gene end was trimmed by 0 bases and the J gene end by 4 bases; junction bases not matched to a gene: 4. The CDR3 is made up of 15 amino acids. Germline V gene sequence: CDR1 SGHTA, CDR2 FQGNSA.